These T cell receptor beta chains were read from a single sample in a study of blood T cell repertoires in COVID-19. Clones were sequenced by immunoSEQ multiplex PCR, and TCRdb holds only the in-frame ones, with some missing. The sample yields approximately 670,000 clones, approximately 90% seen once. The sample comprised peripheral blood. The receptor source for this set is a young woman with acute or convalescent COVID-19. CDR3s include the opening cysteine and the closing phenylalanine or tryptophan. Expanded clones are given a class, and other clones once, few, many or no size at all.

J gene,clone size,V gene,CDR3 protein
TRBJ2-1,.,TRBV5-1,CASGGLASSYNEQFF
TRBJ1-2,.,TRBV19,CASSMSTGWEGHGYTF
TRBJ1-2,.,TRBV28,CASSSLVKQGSGYGYTF
TRBJ2-7,.,TRBV6-1,CASSDKTGVGSYEQYF
TRBJ2-3,.,TRBV5-1,CASSPGTSGVADTQYF
TRBJ2-3,.,TRBV4-2,CASSHFGGPDTQYF
TRBJ1-5,.,TRBV28,CASSFFNKGGYSNQPQHF
TRBJ1-6,.,TRBV7-6,CASSLTGSGYNSPLHF
TRBJ1-3,.,TRBV19,CASSILGGSTGNTIYF
TRBJ2-3,.,TRBV6-5,CASSYNRGSDTQYF
TRBJ2-5,.,TRBV18,CASSPLDRGETQYF
TRBJ1-1,.,TRBV4-3,CASSQKLDTEAFF
TRBJ1-2,.,TRBV14,CASSQDRRDSVYGYTF
TRBJ2-5,.,TRBV6-5,CASTGWGQETQYF
TRBJ2-5,.,TRBV5-4,CASSSDVGGETQYF
TRBJ2-3,.,TRBV6-1,CASSELGGSRTDTQYF
TRBJ1-1,.,TRBV5-6,CASSLIDRTLNTEAFF
TRBJ2-1,.,TRBV3-1/TRBV3-2,CASSQGVGDYNEQFF
TRBJ1-3,.,TRBV12-5,CASGLYDGAGNTIYF
TRBJ1-1,.,TRBV6-2/TRBV6-3,CASSYGRSTFF
TRBJ2-7,.,TRBV3-1/TRBV3-2,CASSQRGEQYF
TRBJ1-3,.,TRBV4-1,CASSRTTASGNTIYF
TRBJ2-1,.,TRBV24-1,CATSDGSSGGFFYNEQFF
TRBJ2-7,.,TRBV6-4,CASSEGQGTEQYF
TRBJ2-6,.,TRBV30,CAWTGFLSGANVLTF
TRBJ2-3,.,TRBV11-2,CASSLSGDTQYF
TRBJ1-1,.,TRBV7-9,CASSIGQGLRAEAFF
TRBJ1-2,.,TRBV19,CASTPGQGAYGYTF
TRBJ2-1,.,TRBV25-1,CASSAFLLAGSNNEQFF
TRBJ2-1,.,TRBV24-1,CATGLAADADEQFF
TRBJ2-7,.,TRBV4-1,CASSPTSLTGEQYF
TRBJ2-1,.,TRBV15,CATRGFNEQFF
TRBJ2-3,.,TRBV7-3,CASSPTGTDTQYF
TRBJ2-1,.,TRBV7-3,CASSLYRANEQFF
TRBJ2-7,.,TRBV27,CASSFGGPEQYF
TRBJ1-5,many,TRBV19,CASSIPWRGSNQPQHF
TRBJ2-3,.,TRBV4-3,CASSQGLAGDTDTQYF
TRBJ2-3,.,TRBV27,CASSLPGGGADTQYF
TRBJ2-2,.,TRBV5-1,CASSHGGTTEATGELFF